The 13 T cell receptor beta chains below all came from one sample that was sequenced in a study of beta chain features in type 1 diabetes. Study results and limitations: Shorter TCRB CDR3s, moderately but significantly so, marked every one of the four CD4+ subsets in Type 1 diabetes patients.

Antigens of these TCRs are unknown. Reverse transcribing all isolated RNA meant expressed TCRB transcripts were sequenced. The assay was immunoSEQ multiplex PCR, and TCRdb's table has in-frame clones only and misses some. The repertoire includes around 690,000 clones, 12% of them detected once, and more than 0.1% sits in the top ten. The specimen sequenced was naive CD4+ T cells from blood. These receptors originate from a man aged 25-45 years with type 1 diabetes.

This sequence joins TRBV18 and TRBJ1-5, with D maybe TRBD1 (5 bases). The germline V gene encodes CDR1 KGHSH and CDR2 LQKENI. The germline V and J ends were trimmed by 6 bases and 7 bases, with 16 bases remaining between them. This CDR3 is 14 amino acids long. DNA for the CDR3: TGTGCCAGCTCCTCCGAGGACACCCTGCAGCCCCAGCATTTT. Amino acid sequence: CASSSEDTLQPQHF.

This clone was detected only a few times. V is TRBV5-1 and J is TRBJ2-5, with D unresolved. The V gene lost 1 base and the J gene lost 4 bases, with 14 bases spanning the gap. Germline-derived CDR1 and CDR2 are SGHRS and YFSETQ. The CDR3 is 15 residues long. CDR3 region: CASSLLASATETQYF. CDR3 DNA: TGCGCCAGCAGCTTGCTTGCGTCGGCGACAGAGACCCAGTACTTC.

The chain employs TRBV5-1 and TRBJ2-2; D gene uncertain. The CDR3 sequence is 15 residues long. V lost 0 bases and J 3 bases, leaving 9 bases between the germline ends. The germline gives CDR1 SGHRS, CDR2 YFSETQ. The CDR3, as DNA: TGCGCCAGCAGCTTGGAAGGGTGGGACACCGGGGAGCTGTTTTTT. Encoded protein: CASSLEGWDTGELFF. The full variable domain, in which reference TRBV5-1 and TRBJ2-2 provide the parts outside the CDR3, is KAGVTQTPRYLIKTRGQQVTLSCSPISGHRSVSWYQQTPGQGLQFLFEYFSETQRNKGNFPGRFSGRQFSNSRSEMNVSTLELGDSALYLCASSLEGWDTGELFFGEGSRLTVL.

As DNA, the CDR3 is TGTGCCATCAGGTTGACAGCCGGAGTGGATGGCTACACCTTC. Its protein is CAIRLTAGVDGYTF. The chain employs TRBV10-3 and TRBJ1-2; tentative D call: TRBD1 (5 bases). This CDR3 contains 14 residues. CDR1 and CDR2 (germline): ENHRY, SYGVKD. Trimming removed 6 bases from V and 6 bases from J, with 17 bases in between.

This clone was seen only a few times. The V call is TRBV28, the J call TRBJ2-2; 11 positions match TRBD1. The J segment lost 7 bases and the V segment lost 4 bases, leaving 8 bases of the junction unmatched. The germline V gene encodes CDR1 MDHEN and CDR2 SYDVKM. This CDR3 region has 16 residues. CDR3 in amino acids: CASSSQDRGLIGELFF. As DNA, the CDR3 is TGTGCCAGCAGTTCACAGGACAGGGGGCTCATCGGGGAGCTGTTTTTT.

The CDR3 here is CATSRDQDREREKLFF. The CDR3 coding sequence is TGTGCCACCAGCAGAGATCAGGACAGGGAACGTGAAAAACTGTTTTTT. The V call is TRBV15, the J call TRBJ1-4; 8 bases match TRBD1. V trimming: 0 bases; J trimming: 7 bases; junction bases outside the gene matches: 7. This CDR3 contains 16 residues. Germline V CDR1 and CDR2: LNHNV, YYDKDF (reference sequence). The variable domain in full, with the rest retrieved from reference TRBV15 and TRBJ1-4, is DAMVIQNPRYQVTQFGKPVTLSCSQTLNHNVMYWYQQKSSQAPKLLFHYYDKDFNNEADTPDNFQSRRPNTSFCFLDIRSPGLGDTAMYLCATSRDQDREREKLFFGSGTQLSVL.

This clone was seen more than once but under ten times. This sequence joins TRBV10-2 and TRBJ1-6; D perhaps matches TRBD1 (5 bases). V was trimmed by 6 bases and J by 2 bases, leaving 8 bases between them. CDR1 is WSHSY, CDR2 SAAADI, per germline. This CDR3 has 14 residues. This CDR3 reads CASRTATYNSPLHF. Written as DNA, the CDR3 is TGCGCCAGCAGGACAGCTACCTATAATTCACCCCTCCACTTT.

CDR3 sequence: CASSFRQGIQETQYF. The DNA of the CDR3 is TGTGCCAGCAGCTTTAGGCAGGGGATCCAAGAGACCCAGTACTTC. The gene calls are TRBV5-6 and TRBJ2-5; tentative D call: TRBD1 (6 bases). Germline-derived CDR1 and CDR2 are SGHDT and YYEEEE. CDR3 length: 15 amino acids. The ends were cut back, 2 bases at V and 1 base at J, with 12 bases in the middle.

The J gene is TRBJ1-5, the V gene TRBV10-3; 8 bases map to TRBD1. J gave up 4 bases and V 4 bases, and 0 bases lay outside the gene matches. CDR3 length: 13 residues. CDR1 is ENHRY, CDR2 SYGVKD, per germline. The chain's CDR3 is CAISGDRNQPQHF. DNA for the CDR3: TGTGCCATCAGTGGGGACAGGAATCAGCCCCAGCATTTT.

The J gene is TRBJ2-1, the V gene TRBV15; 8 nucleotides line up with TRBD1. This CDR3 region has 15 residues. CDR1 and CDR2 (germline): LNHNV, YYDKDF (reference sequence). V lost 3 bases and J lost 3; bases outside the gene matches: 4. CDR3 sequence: CATSRDREDYNEQFF. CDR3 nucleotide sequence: TGTGCCACCAGCAGGGACAGGGAAGACTACAATGAGCAGTTCTTC. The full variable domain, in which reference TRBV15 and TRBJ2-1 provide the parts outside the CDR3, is DAMVIQNPRYQVTQFGKPVTLSCSQTLNHNVMYWYQQKSSQAPKLLFHYYDKDFNNEADTPDNFQSRRPNTSFCFLDIRSPGLGDTAMYLCATSRDREDYNEQFFGPGTRLTVL.

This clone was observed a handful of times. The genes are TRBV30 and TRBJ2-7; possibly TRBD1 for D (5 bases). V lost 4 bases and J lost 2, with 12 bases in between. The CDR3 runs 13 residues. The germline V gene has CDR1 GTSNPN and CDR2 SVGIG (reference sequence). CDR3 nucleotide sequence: TGTGCCTGGACCCTCGGACATGCCTACGAGCAGTACTTC. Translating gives CAWTLGHAYEQYF.

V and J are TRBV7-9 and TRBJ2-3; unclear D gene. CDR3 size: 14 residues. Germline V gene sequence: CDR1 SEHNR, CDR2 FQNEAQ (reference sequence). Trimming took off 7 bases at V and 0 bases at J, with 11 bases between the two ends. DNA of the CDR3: TGTGCCAGCATCCTCCTACAGAGCACAGATACGCAGTATTTT. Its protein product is CASILLQSTDTQYF.

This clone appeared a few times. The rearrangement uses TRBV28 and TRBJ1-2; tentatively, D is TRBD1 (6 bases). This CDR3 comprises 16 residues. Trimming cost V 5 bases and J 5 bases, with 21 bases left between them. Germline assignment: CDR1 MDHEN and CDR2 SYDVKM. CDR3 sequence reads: CASSPRQDFRRYGYTF. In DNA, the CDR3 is TGTGCCAGCAGTCCCCGACAGGATTTCCGGAGGTATGGCTACACCTTC.